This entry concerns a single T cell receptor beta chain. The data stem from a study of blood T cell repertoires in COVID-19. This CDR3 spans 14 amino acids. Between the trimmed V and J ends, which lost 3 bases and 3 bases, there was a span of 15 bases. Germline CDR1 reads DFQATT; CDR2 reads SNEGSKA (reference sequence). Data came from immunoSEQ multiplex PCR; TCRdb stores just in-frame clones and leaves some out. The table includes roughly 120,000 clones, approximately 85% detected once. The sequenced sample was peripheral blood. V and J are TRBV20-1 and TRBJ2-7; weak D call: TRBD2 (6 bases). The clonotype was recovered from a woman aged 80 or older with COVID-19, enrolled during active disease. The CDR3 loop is CSASAAGWSYEQYF. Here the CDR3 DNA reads TGCAGTGCTAGTGCGGCGGGATGGAGCTACGAGCAGTACTTC.